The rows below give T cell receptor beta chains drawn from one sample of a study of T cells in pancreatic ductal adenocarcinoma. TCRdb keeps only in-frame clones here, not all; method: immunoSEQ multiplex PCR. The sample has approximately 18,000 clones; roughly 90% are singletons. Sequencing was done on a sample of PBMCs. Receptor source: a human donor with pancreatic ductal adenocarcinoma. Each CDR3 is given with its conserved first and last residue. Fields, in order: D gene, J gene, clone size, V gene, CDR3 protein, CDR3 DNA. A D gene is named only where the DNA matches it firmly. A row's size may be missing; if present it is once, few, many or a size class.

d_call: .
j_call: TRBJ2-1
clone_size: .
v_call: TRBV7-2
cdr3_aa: CASSRPRNEQFF
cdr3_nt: TGTGCCAGCAGTCGCCCGCGCAATGAGCAGTTCTTC

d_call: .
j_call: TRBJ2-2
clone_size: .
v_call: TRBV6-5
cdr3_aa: CASRLDSPNTGELFF
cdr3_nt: TGTGCCAGCAGGCTGGACAGCCCCAACACCGGGGAGCTGTTTTTT

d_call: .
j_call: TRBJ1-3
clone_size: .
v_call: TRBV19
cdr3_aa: CASSIDLGSGNTIYF
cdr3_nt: TGTGCCAGTAGTATTGATCTGGGGAGCGGAAACACCATATATTTT

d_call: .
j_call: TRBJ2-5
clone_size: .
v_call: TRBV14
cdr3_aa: CASSLRLTETQYF
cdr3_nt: TGTGCCAGCAGCCTGCGTCTAACGGAGACCCAGTACTTC

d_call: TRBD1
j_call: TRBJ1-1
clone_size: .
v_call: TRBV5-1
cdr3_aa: CASSSGQAEEAFF
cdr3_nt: TGCGCCAGCAGCTCGGGACAGGCTGAAGAAGCTTTCTTT

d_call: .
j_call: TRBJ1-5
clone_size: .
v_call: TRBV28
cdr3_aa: CASSLGYRVDQPQHF
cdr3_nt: TGTGCCAGCAGTTTAGGATACAGGGTTGATCAGCCCCAGCATTTT

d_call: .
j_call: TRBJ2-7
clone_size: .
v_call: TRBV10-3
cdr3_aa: CAISESGQGLYEQYF
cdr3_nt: TGTGCCATCAGTGAGTCAGGGCAGGGCCTATACGAGCAGTACTTC

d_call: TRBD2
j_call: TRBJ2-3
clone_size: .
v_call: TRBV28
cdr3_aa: CASSLPTAGGPHTQYF
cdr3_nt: TGTGCCAGCAGTTTACCCACAGCGGGGGGGCCTCATACGCAGTATTTT

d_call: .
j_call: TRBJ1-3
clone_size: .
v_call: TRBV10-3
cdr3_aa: CAISGDRSSGNTIYF
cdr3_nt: TGTGCCATCAGTGGAGACAGAAGCTCTGGAAACACCATATATTTT

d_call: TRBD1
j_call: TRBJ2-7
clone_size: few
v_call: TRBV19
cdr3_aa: CASSITGGADEQYF
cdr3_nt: TGTGCCAGTAGTATTACAGGGGGCGCGGACGAGCAGTACTTC

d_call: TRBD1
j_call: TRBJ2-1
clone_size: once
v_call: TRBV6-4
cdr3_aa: CASTPGTGNFNEQFF
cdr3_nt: TGTGCCAGCACCCCCGGGACAGGGAATTTCAATGAGCAGTTCTTC

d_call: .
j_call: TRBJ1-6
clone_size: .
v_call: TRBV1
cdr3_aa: CTSRVQGVRAGSPLHF
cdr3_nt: TGCACCAGCAGAGTGCAGGGGGTACGGGCGGGTTCACCCCTCCACTTT

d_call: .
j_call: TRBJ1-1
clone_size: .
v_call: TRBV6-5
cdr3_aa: CASRRGATEAFF
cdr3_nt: TGTGCCAGCAGGCGGGGGGCCACTGAAGCTTTCTTT

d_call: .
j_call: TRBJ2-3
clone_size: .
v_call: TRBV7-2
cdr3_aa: CASGLFPDTQYF
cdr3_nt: TGTGCCAGCGGACTTTTTCCAGATACGCAGTATTTT

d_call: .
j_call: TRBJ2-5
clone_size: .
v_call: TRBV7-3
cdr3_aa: CASSTGMGETQYF
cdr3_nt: TGTGCCAGCAGTACAGGGATGGGAGAGACCCAGTACTTC